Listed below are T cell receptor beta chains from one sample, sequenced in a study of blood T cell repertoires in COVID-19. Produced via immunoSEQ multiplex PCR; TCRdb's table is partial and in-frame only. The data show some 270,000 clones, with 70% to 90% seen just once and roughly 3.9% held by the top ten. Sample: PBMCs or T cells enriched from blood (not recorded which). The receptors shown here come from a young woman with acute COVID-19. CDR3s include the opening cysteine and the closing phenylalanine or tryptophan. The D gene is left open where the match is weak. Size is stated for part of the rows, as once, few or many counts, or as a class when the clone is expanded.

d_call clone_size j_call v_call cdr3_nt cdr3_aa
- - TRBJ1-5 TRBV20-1 TGCAGTGCTAGTAGGTTGACAGACAATCAGCCCCAGCATTTT CSASRLTDNQPQHF
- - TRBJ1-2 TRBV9 TGTGCCAGCAGCGTAGCTGCCGCGAATGGCTACACCTTC CASSVAAANGYTF
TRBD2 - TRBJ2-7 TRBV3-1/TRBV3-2 TGTGCCAGCAGCCCGGGACTAGCGGGAGGTGAGCAGTACTTC CASSPGLAGGEQYF
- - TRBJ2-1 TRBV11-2 TGTGCCAGCAGCTTAGACCCGGGACTCTCAACCCCCAATGAGCAGTTCTTC CASSLDPGLSTPNEQFF
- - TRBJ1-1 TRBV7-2 TGTGCCAGCAGCACGAGGTGGAACACTGAAGCTTTCTTT CASSTRWNTEAFF
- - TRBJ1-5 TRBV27 TGTGCCAGCAGTTTCAACCACGGGGATCAGCCCCAGCATTTT CASSFNHGDQPQHF
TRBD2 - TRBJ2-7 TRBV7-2 TGTGCCAGCAGCTTAAGTCTAGCGGGAAAAGAGCAGTACTTC CASSLSLAGKEQYF
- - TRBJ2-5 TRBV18 TGTGCCAGCTCACCCGGCGGGCGCCAAGAGACCCAGTACTTC CASSPGGRQETQYF
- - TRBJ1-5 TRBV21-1 TGTGCCAGCAGCAAACCACCGGGACAGGGAATTGAGAGCAATCAGCCCCAGCATTTT CASSKPPGQGIESNQPQHF
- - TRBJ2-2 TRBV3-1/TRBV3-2 TGTGCCAGCAGCCAAGCTGGGGGGGCGAAGACCGGGGAGCTGTTTTTT CASSQAGGAKTGELFF
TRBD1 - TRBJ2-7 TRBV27 TGTGCCAGCAGTGAGGACAGGGGGGATTCCTACGAGCAGTACTTC CASSEDRGDSYEQYF
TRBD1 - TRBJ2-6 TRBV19 TGTGCCAGTAGTCCCGGGACAGGGTTTGGGGCCAACGTCCTGACTTTC CASSPGTGFGANVLTF
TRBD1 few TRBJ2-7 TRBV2 TGTGCCAGCAGCCAAGGGACAGGTTCCTACGAGCAGTACTTC CASSQGTGSYEQYF
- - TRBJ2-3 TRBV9 TGTGCCAGCAGCGTAGCCCCCTCGAGTGCTAGCGGCACAGATACGCAGTATTTT CASSVAPSSASGTDTQYF
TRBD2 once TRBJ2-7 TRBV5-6 TGTGCCAGCACCAATGCGAATAGCGGGTCCCCCTACGAGCAGTACTTC CASTNANSGSPYEQYF
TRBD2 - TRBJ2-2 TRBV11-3 TGTGCCAGCAGCTTAGAATCAGGGCTAGCGGATTACACCGGGGAGCTGTTTTTT CASSLESGLADYTGELFF
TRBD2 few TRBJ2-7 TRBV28 TGTGCCAGCACCGACTCAGGACTAGCGGCCTCCGAGCAGTACTTC CASTDSGLAASEQYF
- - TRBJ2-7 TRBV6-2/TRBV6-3 TGTGCCAGCAGTACAGGAGTCGGCCCATACGAGCAGTACTTC CASSTGVGPYEQYF
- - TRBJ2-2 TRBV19 TGTGCCAGTAATCCCACGTCGGGACTCACCACCGGGGAGCTGTTTTTT CASNPTSGLTTGELFF
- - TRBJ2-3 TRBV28 TGTGCCAGCAGTGCCGGAGGCGGCACAGATACGCAGTATTTT CASSAGGGTDTQYF
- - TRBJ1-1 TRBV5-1 TGCGCCAGCAGCTTGGGCGGGGAGTTAAGGGTCGGGGCTTTCTTT CASSLGGELRVGAFF